One sample yielded the 15 T cell receptor beta chains listed below, sequenced in a study of T cell responses to AZD1222 COVID-19 vaccine. Measured with immunoSEQ multiplex PCR; TCRdb has only the in-frame clones, and not every one. The table records roughly 76,000 clones, around nine tenths of them present only once. Sequencing used peripheral blood, obtained on day 0 of AZD1222 vaccination. The receptors derive from an adult in good health.

V is TRBV14 and J is TRBJ1-2; TRBD1 aligns across 9 bases. The CDR3 runs 15 residues. CDR1 and CDR2 from the germline V gene are SGHDN and FVKESK. The junction had 8 bases not matched to a gene; V was cut back by 3 bases and J by 6 bases. CDR3 coding DNA: TGTGCCAGCAGCCATCTCACAGGGGGCCCGGATGGCTACACCTTC. Translation: CASSHLTGGPDGYTF.

This clone has only one observation. DNA for the CDR3: TGTGCCAGCAGCCCCTCAGGGAGTGGGGGATGGGCCACAGAGACCCAGTACTTC. This translates into CASSPSGSGGWATETQYF. The chain recombines TRBV28 with TRBJ2-5, with D perhaps TRBD1 or TRBD2 (5 bases each). Germline V gives CDR1 MDHEN, CDR2 SYDVKM. The CDR3 is 18 residues long. Trimming cost V 6 bases and J 4 bases, with 27 bases left between them.

V and J are TRBV30 and TRBJ2-7, with TRBD1 as a possible D gene (6 bases). V lost 4 bases and J 2 bases, leaving 15 bases between the germline ends. Germline V gives CDR1 GTSNPN, CDR2 SVGIG (reference sequence). This CDR3 is built from 14 residues. The chain's CDR3 is CAWTRGTVPYEQYF. The CDR3 DNA follows: TGTGCCTGGACGAGGGGGACGGTCCCCTACGAGCAGTACTTC.

This chain joins TRBV2 and TRBJ2-5, with TRBD1 identical over 7 bases. With V trimmed by 8 bases and J by 6 bases, 3 bases remained unmatched. The germline CDR1 and CDR2 sequences are SNHLY and FYNNEI. The CDR3 length is 11 residues. The CDR3 spells CASDRAKTQYF. The CDR3 bases are TGTGCCAGCGACAGGGCGAAGACCCAGTACTTC.

The chain links TRBV4-1 to TRBJ1-4, with 9 nucleotides matching TRBD1. V was clipped by 0 bases and J by 7 bases; unmatched bases: 6. Looked up from germline, CDR1 is MGHRA and CDR2 is YSYEKL. CDR3 length: 16 residues. The CDR3 reads CASSQEAGQGSEKLFF. The CDR3 DNA follows: TGCGCCAGCAGCCAAGAAGCGGGACAGGGTAGTGAAAAACTGTTTTTT.

The V gene is TRBV4-1, the J gene TRBJ2-1; D may match TRBD1 or TRBD2 (6 bases each). Trimming stripped 3 bases from V and 9 bases from J, with 18 bases between. Germline values: CDR1 MGHRA, CDR2 YSYEKL. The CDR3 loop spans 15 amino acids. The CDR3 DNA reads as TGCGCCAGCAGCCACGTGGAGGAGGGGGACGCTGAGCAGTTCTTC. Amino acids: CASSHVEEGDAEQFF.

This chain joins TRBV19 and TRBJ1-1, with D possibly being TRBD1 (6 bases). Per the germline V gene, CDR1 is LNHDA and CDR2 is SQIVND (reference sequence). The CDR3 is made up of 15 amino acids. V was cut by 7 bases and J by 9 bases, with 24 bases left in between. For the CDR3, the DNA is TGTGCCAGTACCCCAGGGGACACTAGAACTCACAAAGCTTTCTTT. This gives the protein CASTPGDTRTHKAFF. Drawing the rest from reference TRBV19 and TRBJ1-1, the complete variable domain is DGGITQSPKYLFRKEGQNVTLSCEQNLNHDAMYWYRQDPGQGLRLIYYSQIVNDFQKGDIAEGYSVSREKKESFPLTVTSAQKNPTAFYLCASTPGDTRTHKAFFGQGTRLTVV.

The CDR3 spells CSPRQGLEQYV. CDR3 nucleotide sequence: TGCAGCCCCAGACAGGGCCTCGAGCAGTACGTC. The J gene is TRBJ2-7, the V gene TRBV20-1, with 7 bases that match TRBD1. CDR3 length equals 11 residues. Per the germline V gene, CDR1 is DFQATT and CDR2 is SNEGSKA (reference sequence).

The genes are TRBV30 and TRBJ1-6; TRBD1 is a possible D gene (5 bases). Germline lookup yields CDR1 GTSNPN and CDR2 SVGIG (reference sequence). The V gene lost 8 bases and the J gene lost 4 bases, with 15 bases spanning the gap. This CDR3 spans 14 amino acids. CDR3 region: CAGGSAAYNSPLHF. CDR3 bases: TGTGCCGGGGGATCAGCCGCTTATAATTCACCCCTCCACTTT.

The gene calls are TRBV6-5 and TRBJ2-4; TRBD1 matches at 8 bases. This CDR3 is built from 15 residues. V trimming: 0 bases; J trimming: 8 bases; junction bases outside the gene matches: 6. Germline loops: CDR1 MNHEY, CDR2 SVGAGI. CDR3 amino acids: CASSYSRTGWDIQYF. The CDR3 region has the DNA TGTGCCAGCAGTTACTCTCGGACAGGGTGGGACATTCAGTACTTC.

V usage is TRBV11-2 and J usage is TRBJ2-1; 10 positions match TRBD1. CDR3 size: 14 residues. Germline V CDR1 and CDR2: SGHAT, FQNNGV. J gave up 10 bases and V 5 bases, and 8 bases lay outside the gene matches. Written as DNA, the CDR3 is TGTGCCAGCAGCCGATCGACAGGGGGCAGAGAGCAGTTCTTC. Amino acids: CASSRSTGGREQFF.

This chain links TRBV10-1 with TRBJ2-3, with D unresolved. The length of the CDR3 is 14 residues. Germline V gene lookup returns CDR1 WNHNN and CDR2 SYGVQD (reference sequence). With 6 bases removed from V and 0 bases from J, the gap between germline ends came to 10 bases. This chain's CDR3 is CASSNHYSTDTQYF. DNA for the CDR3: TGCGCCAGCAGCAATCATTACAGCACAGATACGCAGTATTTT.

This clone was observed a single time. The chain combines TRBV6-1 with TRBJ2-2, with 8 positions matching TRBD2. J lost 0 bases, V lost 4 bases, and 7 bases had no gene match. Germline assignment: CDR1 MNHNS and CDR2 SASEGT. The length of the CDR3 is 17 residues. Written as DNA, the CDR3 is TGTGCCAGCAGTGTAATAGCGGGGATCGCGAACACCGGGGAGCTGTTTTTT. It specifies CASSVIAGIANTGELFF.

V and J are TRBV28 and TRBJ1-3; no firm D call. Germline CDR1 and CDR2: MDHEN and SYDVKM. V shed 2 bases and J shed 8 bases, with 4 bases lying between them. This CDR3 comprises 11 residues. The CDR3 loop is CASSLRDTIYF. In DNA form, the CDR3 reads TGTGCCAGCAGTTTAAGGGACACCATATATTTT.

The CDR3 DNA is TGTGCCAGCTCACCTCGAGGGCTGGGGGATGGGGCCAACGTCCTGACTTTC. Translated, it gives CASSPRGLGDGANVLTF. V is TRBV18 and J is TRBJ2-6, with D perhaps being TRBD1 or TRBD2 (5 bases each). In germline, CDR1 is KGHSH, CDR2 LQKENI. This CDR3 contains 17 residues. Between the trimmed V and J ends, which lost 3 bases and 3 bases, there was a span of 15 bases.